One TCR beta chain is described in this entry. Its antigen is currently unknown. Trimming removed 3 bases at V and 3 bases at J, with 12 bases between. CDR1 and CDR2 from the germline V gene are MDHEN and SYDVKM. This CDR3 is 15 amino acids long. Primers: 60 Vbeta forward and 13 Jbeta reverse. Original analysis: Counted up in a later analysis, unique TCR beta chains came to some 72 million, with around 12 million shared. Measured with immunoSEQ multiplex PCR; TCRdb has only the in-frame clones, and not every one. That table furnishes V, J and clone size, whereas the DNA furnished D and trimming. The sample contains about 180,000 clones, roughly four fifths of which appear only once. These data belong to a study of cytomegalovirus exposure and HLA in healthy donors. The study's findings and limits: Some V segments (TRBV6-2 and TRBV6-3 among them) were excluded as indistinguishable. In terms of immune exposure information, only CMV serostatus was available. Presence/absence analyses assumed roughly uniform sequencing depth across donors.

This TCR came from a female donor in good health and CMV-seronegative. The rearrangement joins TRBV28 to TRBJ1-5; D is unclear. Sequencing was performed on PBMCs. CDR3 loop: CASSLEGRDNQPQHF. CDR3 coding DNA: TGTGCCAGCAGTTTGGAGGGAAGGGACAATCAGCCCCAGCATTTT.